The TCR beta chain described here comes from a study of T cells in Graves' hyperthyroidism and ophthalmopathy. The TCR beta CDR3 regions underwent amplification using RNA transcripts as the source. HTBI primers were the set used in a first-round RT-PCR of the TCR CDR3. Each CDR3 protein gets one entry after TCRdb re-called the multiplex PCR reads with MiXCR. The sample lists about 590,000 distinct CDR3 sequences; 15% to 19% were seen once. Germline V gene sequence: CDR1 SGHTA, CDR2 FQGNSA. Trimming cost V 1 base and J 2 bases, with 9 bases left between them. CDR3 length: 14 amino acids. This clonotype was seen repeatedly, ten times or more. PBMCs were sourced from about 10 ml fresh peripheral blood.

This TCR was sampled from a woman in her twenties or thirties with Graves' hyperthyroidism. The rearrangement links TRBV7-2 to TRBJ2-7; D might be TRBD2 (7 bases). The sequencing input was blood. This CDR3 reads CASSLGGGPYEQYF. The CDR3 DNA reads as TGTGCCAGCAGCTTAGGCGGGGGCCCCTACGAGCAGTACTTC.